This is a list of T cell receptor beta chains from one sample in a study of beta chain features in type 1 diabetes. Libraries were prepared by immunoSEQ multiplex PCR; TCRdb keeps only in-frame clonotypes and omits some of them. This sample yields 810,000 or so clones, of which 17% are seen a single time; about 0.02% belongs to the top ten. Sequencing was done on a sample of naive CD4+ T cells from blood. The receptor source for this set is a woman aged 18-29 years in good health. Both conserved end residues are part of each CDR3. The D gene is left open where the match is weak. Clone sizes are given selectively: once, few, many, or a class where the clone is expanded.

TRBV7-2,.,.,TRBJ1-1,CASSLVGRGWNTEAFF,TGTGCCAGCAGCTTAGTCGGGAGGGGGTGGAACACTGAAGCTTTCTTT
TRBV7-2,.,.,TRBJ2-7,CASSHGTLYEQYF,TGTGCCAGCAGCCATGGGACCCTCTACGAGCAGTACTTC
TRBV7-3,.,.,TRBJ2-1,CASSRSRSSYNEQFF,TGTGCCAGCAGCCGAAGCAGGAGCTCCTACAATGAGCAGTTCTTC
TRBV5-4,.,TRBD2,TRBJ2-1,CASSPNLAVTSYNEQFF,TGTGCCAGCAGCCCCAACCTAGCGGTCACCTCCTACAATGAGCAGTTCTTC
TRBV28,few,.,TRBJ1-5,CASSFRRGGNQPQHF,TGTGCCAGCAGTTTCCGAAGGGGGGGCAATCAGCCCCAGCATTTT
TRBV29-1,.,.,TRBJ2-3,CSVSLTDTQYF,TGCAGCGTCTCTCTGACAGATACGCAGTATTTT
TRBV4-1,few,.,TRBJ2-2,CASSRETGANTGELFF,TGCGCCAGCAGCCGCGAGACTGGTGCGAACACCGGGGAGCTGTTTTTT
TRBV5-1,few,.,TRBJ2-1,CASSLFLENEQFF,TGCGCCAGCAGCTTGTTTTTAGAAAATGAGCAGTTCTTC
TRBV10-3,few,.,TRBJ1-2,CAISADRDYGYTF,TGTGCCATCAGTGCCGACCGCGACTATGGCTACACCTTC
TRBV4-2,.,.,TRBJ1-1,CASSQGFLNTEAFF,TGTGCCAGCAGCCAAGGCTTCCTGAACACTGAAGCTTTCTTT
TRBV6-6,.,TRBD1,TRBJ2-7,CASKLDRRYEQYF,TGTGCCAGCAAATTGGACAGGCGATACGAGCAGTACTTC
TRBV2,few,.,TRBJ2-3,CASSGRRTPDTQYF,TGTGCCAGCAGTGGCCGCCGAACACCAGATACGCAGTATTTT
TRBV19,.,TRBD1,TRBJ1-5,CASSMGPGTGHNQPQHF,TGTGCCAGTAGTATGGGTCCCGGGACAGGCCACAATCAGCCCCAGCATTTT
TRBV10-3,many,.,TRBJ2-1,CAISVGGYNEQFF,TGTGCCATCAGTGTGGGAGGCTACAATGAGCAGTTCTTC
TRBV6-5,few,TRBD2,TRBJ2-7,CASSRAGGYEQYF,TGTGCCAGCAGTCGAGCGGGAGGTTACGAGCAGTACTTC
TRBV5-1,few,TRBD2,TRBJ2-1,CASSLGGSPDNEQFF,TGCGCCAGCAGCTTAGGCGGGAGCCCGGACAATGAGCAGTTCTTC
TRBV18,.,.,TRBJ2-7,CASSPQEDSYEQYF,TGTGCCAGCTCACCACAAGAGGACTCCTACGAGCAGTACTTC
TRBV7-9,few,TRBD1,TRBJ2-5,CASSPQGARVWETQYF,TGTGCCAGCAGCCCACAGGGGGCGCGGGTCTGGGAGACCCAGTACTTC
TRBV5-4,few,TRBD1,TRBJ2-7,CASQRQGGDEQYF,TGTGCCAGCCAGAGACAGGGGGGGGACGAGCAGTACTTC
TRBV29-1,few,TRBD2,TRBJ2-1,CSPPAREGYNEQFF,TGCAGCCCCCCCGCCCGGGAGGGCTACAATGAGCAGTTCTTC
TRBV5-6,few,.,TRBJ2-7,CASSDLSAGRSYEQYF,TGTGCCAGCAGCGACCTGAGTGCAGGGAGAAGCTACGAGCAGTACTTC
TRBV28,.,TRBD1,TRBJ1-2,CASRHRDREGGYTF,TGTGCCAGCAGGCACCGGGACAGAGAAGGAGGCTACACCTTC
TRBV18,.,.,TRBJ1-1,CASSPSRNGEAFF,TGTGCCAGCTCACCTTCGAGGAACGGTGAAGCTTTCTTT
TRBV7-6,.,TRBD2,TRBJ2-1,CASSLNSREASGNEQFF,TGTGCCAGCAGCTTAAACTCGCGGGAGGCCTCGGGGAATGAGCAGTTCTTC
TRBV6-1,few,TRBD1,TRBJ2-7,CASSGPGTVAYEQYF,TGTGCCAGCAGTGGACCCGGGACAGTGGCGTACGAGCAGTACTTC
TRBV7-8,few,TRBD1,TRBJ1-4,CASSLAGGQGLEKLFF,TGTGCCAGCAGCTTAGCAGGGGGACAGGGATTAGAAAAACTGTTTTTT
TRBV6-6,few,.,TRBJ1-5,CASSATGLQPQHF,TGTGCCAGCAGTGCGACAGGACTTCAGCCCCAGCATTTT
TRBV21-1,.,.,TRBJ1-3,CASSRGCSGNTIYF,TGTGCCAGCAGCAGGGGTTGCTCTGGAAACACCATATATTTT
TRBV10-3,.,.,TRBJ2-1,CAISDRPNLNNEQFF,TGTGCCATCAGTGATAGACCGAACTTAAACAATGAGCAGTTCTTC
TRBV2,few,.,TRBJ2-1,CASRDYNEQFF,TGTGCCAGCAGGGATTACAATGAGCAGTTCTTC
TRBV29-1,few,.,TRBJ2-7,CSAAQTLQGYEQYF,TGCAGCGCCGCGCAGACCTTACAGGGCTACGAGCAGTACTTC
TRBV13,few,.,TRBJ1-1,CASSLQRNTEAFF,TGTGCCAGCAGCTTACAGAGAAACACTGAAGCTTTCTTT
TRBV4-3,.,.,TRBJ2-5,CASSHIGGKDQETQYF,TGCGCCAGCAGCCATATCGGCGGGAAGGACCAAGAGACCCAGTACTTC
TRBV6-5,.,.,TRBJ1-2,CASRPDRRYGYTF,TGTGCCAGCAGACCGGACAGACGCTATGGCTACACCTTC
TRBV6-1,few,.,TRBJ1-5,CARIGGPGQPQHF,TGTGCCAGAATTGGGGGGCCCGGGCAGCCCCAGCATTTT
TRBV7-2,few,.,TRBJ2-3,CASSFGGVKDTQYF,TGTGCCAGCAGCTTTGGGGGAGTCAAAGATACGCAGTATTTT
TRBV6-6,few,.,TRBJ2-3,CASSYRGTVEDTQYF,TGTGCCAGCAGTTACCGGGGGACAGTCGAAGATACGCAGTATTTT
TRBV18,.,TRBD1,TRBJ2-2,CASSPRGDSRSTGELFF,TGTGCCAGCTCACCACGAGGGGACAGTCGGTCTACCGGGGAGCTGTTTTTT
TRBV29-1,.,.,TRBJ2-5,CSVFNRNQETQYF,TGCAGCGTTTTCAACAGGAACCAAGAGACCCAGTACTTC
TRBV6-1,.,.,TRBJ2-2,CASSEYRAGELFF,TGTGCCAGCAGTGAATACAGGGCCGGGGAGCTGTTTTTT